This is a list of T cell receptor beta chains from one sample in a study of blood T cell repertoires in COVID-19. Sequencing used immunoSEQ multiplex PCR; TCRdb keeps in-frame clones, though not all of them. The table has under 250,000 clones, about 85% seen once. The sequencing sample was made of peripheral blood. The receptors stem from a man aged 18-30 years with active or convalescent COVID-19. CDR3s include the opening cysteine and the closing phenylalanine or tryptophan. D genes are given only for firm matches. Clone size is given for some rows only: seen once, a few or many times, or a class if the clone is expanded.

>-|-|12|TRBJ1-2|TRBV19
TGTGCCAGTAGTATTACAGGGTACGGCTACACCTTC
CASSITGYGYTF
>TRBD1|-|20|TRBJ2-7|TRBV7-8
TGTGCCAGCAGCTGGCTAGCAGACAGGGGGTGGGCTAGAACTACCTACGAGCAGTACTTC
CASSWLADRGWARTTYEQYF
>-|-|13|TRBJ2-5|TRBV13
TGTGCCAGCAGCTCGATTATTCAGGAGACCCAGTACTTC
CASSSIIQETQYF
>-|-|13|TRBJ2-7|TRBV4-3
TGCGCCAGCAGCCAAGACAGGGTCTACGAGCAGTACTTC
CASSQDRVYEQYF
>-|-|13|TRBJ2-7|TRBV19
TGTGCCAGTAGTGCGTTCGCCTCCTACGAGCAGTACTTC
CASSAFASYEQYF
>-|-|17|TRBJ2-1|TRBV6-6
TGTGCCAGCAGTCTCCGCACTCGAGCGGGTCTCTACAATGAGCAGTTCTTC
CASSLRTRAGLYNEQFF
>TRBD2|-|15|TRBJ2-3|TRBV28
TGTGCCAGCAGTCCTCCGGGACTAAACACAGATACGCAGTATTTT
CASSPPGLNTDTQYF
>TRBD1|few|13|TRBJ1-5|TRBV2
TGTGCCAGCACCGGGACAGGCAATCAGCCCCAGCATTTT
CASTGTGNQPQHF
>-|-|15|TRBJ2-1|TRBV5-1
TGCGCCAGCAGCTTGGAGGCTCCACCACTAGATGAGCAGTTCTTC
CASSLEAPPLDEQFF
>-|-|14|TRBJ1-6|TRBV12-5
TGTGCTAGTGGCCAGACCGCGGGTGGGTTGGCCCTCCACTTT
CASGQTAGGLALHF
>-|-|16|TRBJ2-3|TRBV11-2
TGTGCCAGCAGCTTATCCGAGCTAGCTAGCACAGATACGCAGTATTTT
CASSLSELASTDTQYF
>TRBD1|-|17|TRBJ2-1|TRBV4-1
TGCGCCAGCAGCCCGGAAATTGGGACAGCAGATTACAATGAGCAGTTCTTC
CASSPEIGTADYNEQFF
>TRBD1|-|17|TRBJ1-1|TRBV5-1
TGCGCCAGCAGCTTGCAGGGGGCAGCGGTGGGTAACACTGAAGCTTTCTTT
CASSLQGAAVGNTEAFF
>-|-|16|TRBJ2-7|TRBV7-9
TGTGCCAGCAGCTTAGGGGCACTCCACAACGTCTACGAGCAGTACTTC
CASSLGALHNVYEQYF
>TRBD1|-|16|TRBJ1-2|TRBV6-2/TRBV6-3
TGTGCCAGCAGTGGACCCGGGACAGGAGTTAACTATGGCTACACCTTC
CASSGPGTGVNYGYTF
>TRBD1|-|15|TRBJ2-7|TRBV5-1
TGCGCCAGCAGCCGAACCGGGACAGGGGCCTACGAGCAGTACTTC
CASSRTGTGAYEQYF
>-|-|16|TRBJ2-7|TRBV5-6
TGTGCCAGCAGCCTTATGGAGACTTATAGCTCCTACGAGCAGTACTTC
CASSLMETYSSYEQYF
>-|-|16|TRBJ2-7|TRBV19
TGTGCCAGTAGTACTAGGGGCGAATGGAGAACCTACGAGCAGTACTTC
CASSTRGEWRTYEQYF
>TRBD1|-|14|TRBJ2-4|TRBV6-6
TGTGCCAGCAGACGGACAGGGAATGAAAACATTCAGTACTTC
CASRRTGNENIQYF
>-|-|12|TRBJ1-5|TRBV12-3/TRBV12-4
TGTGCCAGTAAGGGGGGGGATCAGCCCCAGCATTTT
CASKGGDQPQHF
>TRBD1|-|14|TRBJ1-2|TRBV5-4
TGTGCCAGCCTAACCGACAGGGGGAACTATGGCTACACCTTC
CASLTDRGNYGYTF
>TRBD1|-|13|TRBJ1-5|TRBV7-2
TGTGCCAGCACCCAGGGGGCAAATCAGCCCCAGCATTTT
CASTQGANQPQHF
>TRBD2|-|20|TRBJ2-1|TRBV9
TGTGCCAGCAGCGCAGCCACGAGTGGGACTAGCGGGAATAGGTACAATGAGCAGTTCTTC
CASSAATSGTSGNRYNEQFF
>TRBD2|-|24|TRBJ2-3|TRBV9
TGTGCCAGCAGCGTAGGTCCCGGGCCCCCAGGCGGGGACTATCGGGGGGGAGGCACAGATACGCAGTATTTT
CASSVGPGPPGGDYRGGGTDTQYF
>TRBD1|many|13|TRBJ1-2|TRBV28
TGTGCCAGCAGTAGGGACAGGGCCTATGGCTACACCTTC
CASSRDRAYGYTF
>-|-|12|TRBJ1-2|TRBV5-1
TGCGCCAGCAGGGGAAGACTTCAGAGGGACACCTTC
CASRGRLQRDTF
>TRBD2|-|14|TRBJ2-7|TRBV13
TGTGCCAGCACCCAGCGGGGGAGGGCCTACGAGCAGTACTTC
CASTQRGRAYEQYF
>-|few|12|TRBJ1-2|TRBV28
TGTGCCAGCATAGACGGGGAGTATGGCTACACCTTC
CASIDGEYGYTF
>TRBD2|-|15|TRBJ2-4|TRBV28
TGTGCCAGCAGTTTCGGGAGGGGAGGCAAAAACATTCAGTACTTC
CASSFGRGGKNIQYF
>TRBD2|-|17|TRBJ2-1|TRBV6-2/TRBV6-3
TGTGCCAGCAGTAGGTCTAGCGGGGGCCCCTCCTACAATGAGCAGTTCTTC
CASSRSSGGPSYNEQFF
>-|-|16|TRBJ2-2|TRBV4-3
TGCGCCAGCAGCCCCGTGGCGGGGATGAACACCGGGGAGCTGTTTTTT
CASSPVAGMNTGELFF
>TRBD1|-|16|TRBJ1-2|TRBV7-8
TGTGCCAGCAGCTTCGCTACAGGACAGGACTATTATGGCTACACCTTC
CASSFATGQDYYGYTF
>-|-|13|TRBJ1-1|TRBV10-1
TGCGCCAGCAGGGAACAGGGCGGCACTGAAGCTTTCTTT
CASREQGGTEAFF
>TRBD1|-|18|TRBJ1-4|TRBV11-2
TGTGCCAGCAGCTCCCCCGGGACAGGGGTCGTGACTAATGAAAAACTGTTTTTT
CASSSPGTGVVTNEKLFF
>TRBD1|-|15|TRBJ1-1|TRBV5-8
TGTGCCAGCAGCTTGGCCTACAGGGGGAACACTGAAGCTTTCTTT
CASSLAYRGNTEAFF
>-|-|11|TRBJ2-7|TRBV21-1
TGTGCGAGGACAGGGGACTACGAGCAGTACTTC
CARTGDYEQYF
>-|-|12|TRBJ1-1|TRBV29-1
TGCAGCGTTGTCCGGGGATTTACTGAAGCTTTCTTT
CSVVRGFTEAFF
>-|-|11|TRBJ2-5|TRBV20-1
TGCAGAGCCTCAGGGTGGGAGACCCAGTACTTC
CRASGWETQYF
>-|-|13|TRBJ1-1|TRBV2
TGTGCCAGCTCCCGGAGGGGGAACACTGAAGCTTTCTTT
CASSRRGNTEAFF
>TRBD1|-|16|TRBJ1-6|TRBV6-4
TGTGCCAGCAGTGACCGAGACAGGGGAGGTAATTCACCCCTCCACTTT
CASSDRDRGGNSPLHF
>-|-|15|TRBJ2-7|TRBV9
TGTGCCAGCAGCGTAGACCCGAGCGGGTCCTACGAGCAGTACTTC
CASSVDPSGSYEQYF
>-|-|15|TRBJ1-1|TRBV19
TGTGCCAGTAGTATAGGCTCGGGGGTGTCAACTGAAGCTTTCTTT
CASSIGSGVSTEAFF
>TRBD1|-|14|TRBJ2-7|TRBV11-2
TGTGCCAGCAGCGAGGGGACAGCCAACTACGAGCAGTACTTC
CASSEGTANYEQYF
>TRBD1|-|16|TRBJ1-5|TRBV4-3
TGCGCCAGCAGCCCTTCGACAGGGGCCGCGGGGCAGCCCCAGCATTTT
CASSPSTGAAGQPQHF
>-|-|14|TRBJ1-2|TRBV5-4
TGTGCCAGCAGCCACGACCCGGGATCCTATGGCTACACCTTC
CASSHDPGSYGYTF
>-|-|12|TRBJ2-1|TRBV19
TGTGCCAGTACCTCAACTTGGTTAGAGCAGTTCTTC
CASTSTWLEQFF
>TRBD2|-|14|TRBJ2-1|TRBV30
TGTGCCTGGAGTGTACTCGGGACTAGCGGGGCGGAGTTCTTC
CAWSVLGTSGAEFF
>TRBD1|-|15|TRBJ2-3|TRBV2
TGTGCCAGCAGCGGGACAGGGGTACCCACAGATACGCAGTATTTT
CASSGTGVPTDTQYF
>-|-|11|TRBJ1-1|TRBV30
TGTGCCTGGAGTGGTAGAAGTGAAGCTTTCTTT
CAWSGRSEAFF
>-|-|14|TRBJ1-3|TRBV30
TGTGCCTGGTCCGGGGGGGTTACTGGAAACACCATATATTTT
CAWSGGVTGNTIYF
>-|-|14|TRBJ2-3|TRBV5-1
TGCGCCAGCAGCTCAGTCCTAGGCACAGATACGCAGTATTTT
CASSSVLGTDTQYF
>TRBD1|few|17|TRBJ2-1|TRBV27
TGTGCCAGCAGTTTACCCCCCGGCTGGACAGGGGGGAATGAGCAGTTCTTC
CASSLPPGWTGGNEQFF